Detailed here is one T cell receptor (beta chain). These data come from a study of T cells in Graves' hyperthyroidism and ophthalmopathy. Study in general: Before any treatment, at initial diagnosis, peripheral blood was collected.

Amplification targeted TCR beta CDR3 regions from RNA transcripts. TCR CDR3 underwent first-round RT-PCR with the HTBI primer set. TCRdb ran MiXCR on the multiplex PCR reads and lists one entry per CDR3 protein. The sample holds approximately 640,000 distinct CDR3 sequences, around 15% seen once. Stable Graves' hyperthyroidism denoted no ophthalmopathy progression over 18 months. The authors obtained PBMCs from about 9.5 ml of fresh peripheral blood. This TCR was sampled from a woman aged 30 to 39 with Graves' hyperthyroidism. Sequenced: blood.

The chain's CDR3 is CATSDASGCSNEKLFF. Here the CDR3 DNA reads TGTGCCACCAGTGACGCATCAGGGTGTTCTAATGAAAAACTGTTTTTT. V gene TRBV24-1 combines with J gene TRBJ1-4, with TRBD1 as a possible D gene (5 bases). The V gene's germline CDR1 is KGHDR and CDR2 SFDVKD. The CDR3 length is 16 residues. The ends were cut back, 4 bases at V and 3 bases at J, with 14 bases in the middle.